The 22 T cell receptor beta chains reported below all come from one sample, sequenced in a study of neurological immune-mediated disorders. MiXCR was run by TCRdb on the 5' RACE reads, yielding one entry per CDR3 protein. Here the sample spans about 33,000 distinct CDR3 sequences, approximately 1.5% being singletons. Sequencing was carried out using PBMCs. The receptors here all came from a woman aged 25 to 39 with multiple sclerosis.

This clonotype was detected many times. Here the CDR3 DNA reads TGCAGCTTAACGGAGGGTGAAGATACGCAGTATTTT. Protein product: CSLTEGEDTQYF. The V and J genes are TRBV29-1 and TRBJ2-3; D is possibly TRBD2 (6 bases). Trimming removed 8 bases from V and 5 bases from J, with 14 bases in between. CDR3 length: 12 amino acids. Germline V gene sequence: CDR1 SQVTM, CDR2 ANQGSEA.

This clonotype was seen repeatedly, ten times or more. This chain connects TRBV20-1 to TRBJ1-5; 8 nucleotides match TRBD1. Unmatched junction bases numbered 4, after V lost 6 bases and J lost 6 bases. Germline loops: CDR1 DFQATT, CDR2 SNEGSKA (reference sequence). The CDR3 extends over 12 amino acids. CDR3 nucleotides: TGCAGTGCAGGGACAGGAGGTCAGCCCCAGCATTTT. Its protein product is CSAGTGGQPQHF.

This clonotype was seen only a few times. The CDR3 loop is CASSPRVGWANEPQHF. The CDR3 coding sequence is TGTGCCAGCAGTCCTAGGGTGGGGTGGGCTAATGAGCCCCAGCATTTT. V usage is TRBV12-3 or TRBV12-4 and J usage is TRBJ1-5; D remains unclear. V dropped 5 bases and J dropped 8 bases, with 22 bases sitting between them. This CDR3 is 16 amino acids long.

V and J are TRBV6-5 and TRBJ1-2; D is unresolved. The V and J ends lost 5 bases and 4 bases respectively, with 5 bases between them. The CDR3 extends over 11 amino acids. Germline lookup yields CDR1 MNHEY and CDR2 SVGAGI. CDR3 protein: CASSHPYGYTF. The CDR3 DNA is TGTGCCAGCAGTCACCCCTATGGCTACACCTTC.

This clonotype was seen many times. The chain employs TRBV6-1 and TRBJ2-5; D remains ambiguous. V was trimmed by 6 bases and J by 2 bases, leaving 10 bases between them. CDR1 is MNHNS, CDR2 SASEGT, per germline. The CDR3 covers 13 residues. The CDR3 DNA follows: TGTGCCAGCAGGACCCTGGGGCAAGAGACCCAGTACTTC. Amino acid sequence: CASRTLGQETQYF.

This clonotype was observed at least ten times. Here the CDR3 DNA reads TGTGCCAGCAGCGTAGACTCCCCAGCAGATACGCAGTATTTT. This gives the protein CASSVDSPADTQYF. The chain couples TRBV9 to TRBJ2-3; no clear D gene. Trimming removed 0 bases at V and 4 bases at J, with 9 bases between. Germline V gene data show CDR1 as SGDLS and CDR2 as YYNGEE. This CDR3 comprises 14 residues.

This clonotype was detected ten times or more. The V call is TRBV7-9, the J call TRBJ1-1, with D unresolved. The CDR3 sequence is 12 residues long. Trimming shortened V by 4 bases and J by 1 base, and 4 bases separated the two germline ends. Germline V gives CDR1 SEHNR, CDR2 FQNEAQ (reference sequence). The CDR3 here is CASSSWNTEAFF. DNA for the CDR3: TGTGCCAGCAGCTCATGGAACACTGAAGCTTTCTTT.

This clonotype was detected many times. The chain recombines TRBV5-1 with TRBJ2-3, with no clear D. Trimming removed 5 bases from V and 4 bases from J, with 17 bases in between. Germline V lookup: CDR1 SGHRS, CDR2 YFSETQ. The CDR3 length is 15 residues. This chain's CDR3 is CASRAIGSIADTQYF. CDR3 DNA: TGCGCCAGCAGAGCGATCGGCTCTATCGCAGATACGCAGTATTTT.

This clonotype was counted at least ten times. The chain combines TRBV5-1 with TRBJ2-3, with a possible D match to TRBD2 (7 bases). V dropped 3 bases and J dropped 0 bases, with 20 bases sitting between them. This CDR3 spans 18 amino acids. Germline V lookup: CDR1 SGHRS, CDR2 YFSETQ. CDR3 bases: TGCGCCAGCAGCTCATCCAGGGGAGGGGTGACTAGCACAGATACGCAGTATTTT. It translates to CASSSSRGGVTSTDTQYF.

This clonotype was seen at least ten times. This chain uses TRBV5-1 with TRBJ2-5; 12 bases map to TRBD2. The germline CDR1 and CDR2 sequences are SGHRS and YFSETQ. The CDR3 is 15 amino acids. After removal of 1 base from V and 5 bases from J, the junction contained 3 bases not matched to a gene. The CDR3 bases are TGCGCCAGCAGCTTGCCCGGGACTAGCGGGGAGACCCAGTACTTC. Translating gives CASSLPGTSGETQYF.

This clonotype was detected many times. The genes are TRBV7-2 and TRBJ1-1; 7 bases agree with TRBD1. Per the germline V gene, CDR1 is SGHTA and CDR2 is FQGNSA. V gave up 5 bases and J gave up 1 base; unmatched junction bases: 7. There are 15 residues in the CDR3. The CDR3 nucleotides are TGTGCCAGCAGCCAGACGACAGGGTGGAACACTGAAGCTTTCTTT. It codes for CASSQTTGWNTEAFF.

This clonotype was observed at least ten times. J is TRBJ2-5 and V is TRBV20-1; D unresolved. From germline, CDR1 is DFQATT and CDR2 SNEGSKA (reference sequence). V was cut by 0 bases and J by 5 bases, with 4 bases left in between. This CDR3 spans 11 amino acids. This chain's CDR3 is CSARDPETQYF. Written as DNA, the CDR3 is TGCAGTGCTAGAGATCCGGAGACCCAGTACTTC.

This clonotype has ten or more counts. V is TRBV18 and J is TRBJ1-5; D is ambiguous. The germline V gene encodes CDR1 KGHSH and CDR2 LQKENI. The CDR3 has 15 amino acids. V lost 1 base and J 3 bases, leaving 10 bases between the germline ends. CDR3: CASSPQSTVNQPQHF. CDR3 coding DNA: TGTGCCAGCTCACCACAGTCAACCGTCAATCAGCCCCAGCATTTT.

Ten or more counts support this clonotype. The CDR3 DNA sequence: TGCAGTGCCTTAGGACTGGTTCGGGGATACAATGAGCAGTTCTTC. This sequence encodes CSALGLVRGYNEQFF. The chain employs TRBV20-1 and TRBJ2-1, with D possibly TRBD2 on 5 matching bases. CDR1 is DFQATT, CDR2 SNEGSKA, per germline (reference sequence). The CDR3 totals 15 residues. Trimming removed 6 bases at V and 4 bases at J, with 19 bases between.

The sample holds many counts of this clonotype. The V gene is TRBV5-1, the J gene TRBJ1-2, with D unresolved. The germline V gene encodes CDR1 SGHRS and CDR2 YFSETQ. CDR3 size: 12 residues. Trimming took off 4 bases at V and 5 bases at J, with 9 bases between the two ends. The CDR3 here is CASSTEGYGYTF. The CDR3 DNA is TGCGCCAGCAGCACGGAAGGATATGGCTACACCTTC.

This clonotype has ten or more counts. The chain couples TRBV5-6 to TRBJ2-4; D unresolved. The V and J ends lost 2 bases and 1 base respectively, with 7 bases between them. CDR1 and CDR2 (germline): SGHDT, YYEEEE. The CDR3 spans 14 residues. This CDR3 is CASSLDGAKNIQYF. The CDR3 DNA follows: TGTGCCAGCAGCTTAGACGGGGCCAAAAACATTCAGTACTTC.

At least ten counts were recorded for this clonotype. V usage is TRBV4-3 and J usage is TRBJ1-5; no clear D gene. Germline values: CDR1 LGHNA, CDR2 YSLEER. V was trimmed by 2 bases and J by 5 bases, leaving 7 bases between them. There are 13 residues in the CDR3. The CDR3, as DNA: TGCGCCAGCAGCCAACGGATCGATCAGCCCCAGCATTTT. Translation: CASSQRIDQPQHF.

This clonotype appeared many times. The chain combines TRBV5-1 with TRBJ2-2, with D possibly TRBD2 on 6 matching bases. The length of the CDR3 is 16 residues. Trimming took off 5 bases at V and 2 bases at J, with 16 bases between the two ends. From germline, CDR1 is SGHRS and CDR2 YFSETQ. CDR3 residues: CASSLGGAANTGELFF. The DNA of the CDR3 is TGCGCCAGCAGTCTTGGCGGGGCGGCAAACACCGGGGAGCTGTTTTTT.

This clonotype was counted ten times or more. The rearrangement links TRBV7-2 to TRBJ1-6; 10 bases agree with TRBD1. This CDR3 is 14 amino acids long. Germline V gives CDR1 SGHTA, CDR2 FQGNSA. V gave up 5 bases and J gave up 9 bases; unmatched junction bases: 4. The CDR3, as DNA: TGTGCCAGCAGCCCGACAGGGGGCGTTTCACCCCTCCACTTT. The encoded protein is CASSPTGGVSPLHF.

Many counts were recorded for this clonotype. The chain links TRBV7-2 to TRBJ1-2; no firm D call. The V and J ends lost 1 base and 2 bases respectively, with 17 bases between them. Looked up from germline, CDR1 is SGHTA and CDR2 is FQGNSA. The CDR3 loop spans 17 amino acids. The CDR3: CASSLDLGSTRNYGYTF. CDR3 sequence (DNA): TGTGCCAGCAGCTTAGATCTCGGGTCCACTCGGAACTATGGCTACACCTTC.

This clonotype was found a few times. This chain joins TRBV6-4 and TRBJ2-7; D is ambiguous. Trimming cost V 10 bases and J 8 bases, with 18 bases left between them. This CDR3 spans 12 amino acids. CDR1 and CDR2 from the germline V gene are MRHNA and SNTAGT. The CDR3 DNA reads as TGTGCCACCAAGGACGGTACTACGAAGCAGTACTTC. It specifies CATKDGTTKQYF.

As for this clonotype: Its ends do not fully match the called genes, so a read error is possible. The rearrangement links TRBV6-2 or TRBV6-3 to TRBJ2-6; D unresolved. This CDR3 spans 15 amino acids. Germline assignment: CDR1 MNHEY and CDR2 SVGEGT. The CDR3 is CASSEGYSGTNVLTF. As DNA, the CDR3 is TGTGCCAGCAGTGAAGGTTACTCTGGGACCAACGTCCTGACTTTC.